This is a list of T cell receptor beta chains from one sample in a study of vaccination and CD4 T cells after COVID-19. These receptors are not linked to any known antigen. From the PCR reads, TCRdb called clonotypes with MiXCR, one entry per CDR3 protein. The table includes about 19,000 distinct CDR3 sequences, 50% to 70% detected once. The specimen comprised CD4+ T cells from blood, cultured in vitro, sampled after SARS-CoV-2 vaccination. Receptors were obtained from a human donor who had recovered from COVID-19. CDR3s include the opening cysteine and the closing phenylalanine or tryptophan. The D gene is left open where the match is weak. Not every row has a clone size; where given, it reads once, few, many or a size class.

D gene | J gene | V gene | clone size | CDR3 protein | CDR3 DNA
- | TRBJ1-2 | TRBV7-9 | - | CASSPSANYGYTF | TGTGCCAGCAGCCCGTCAGCTAACTATGGCTACACCTTC
- | TRBJ1-2 | TRBV2 | - | CASRIRDGNYGYTF | TGTGCCAGCAGGATCCGGGACGGCAACTATGGCTACACCTTC
- | TRBJ1-1 | TRBV6-1 | - | CASSERGPVNTEAFF | TGTGCCAGCAGTGAACGGGGGCCAGTGAACACTGAAGCTTTCTTT
TRBD1 | TRBJ2-3 | TRBV4-2 | few | CASSRLGQAGADTQYF | TGTGCCAGCAGCCGGTTGGGACAGGCGGGCGCAGATACGCAGTATTTT
- | TRBJ2-1 | TRBV20-1 | - | CSARDPTTGYNEQFF | TGCAGTGCTAGAGATCCAACAACGGGGTATAATGAGCAGTTCTTC
TRBD1 | TRBJ2-5 | TRBV19 | once | CASSTITGTVKETQYF | TGTGCCAGTAGTACAATTACCGGGACAGTTAAAGAGACCCAGTACTTC
- | TRBJ1-1 | TRBV11-2 | - | CASSLAHTQGEAFF | TGTGCCAGCAGCTTAGCCCACACACAGGGTGAAGCTTTCTTT
TRBD2 | TRBJ2-1 | TRBV24-1 | - | CATSDFKRELSNEQFF | TGTGCCACCAGTGATTTCAAGCGGGAGTTGTCCAATGAGCAGTTCTTC
- | TRBJ1-1 | TRBV20-1 | few | CSARDSGRYSAFF | TGCAGTGCTAGAGATTCGGGGCGGTATTCGGCTTTCTTT
- | TRBJ1-3 | TRBV7-8 | few | CASSLAGTGGNTIYF | TGTGCCAGCAGCTTAGCTGGGACGGGTGGAAACACCATATATTTT
- | TRBJ1-1 | TRBV3-1 | - | CASSHSRGDAFF | TGTGCCAGCAGCCATAGTCGGGGGGACGCTTTCTTT
TRBD1 | TRBJ1-3 | TRBV19 | - | CASMRTGEAGNTIYF | TGTGCCAGTATGAGGACAGGGGAAGCTGGAAACACCATATATTTT
- | TRBJ1-1 | TRBV18 | - | CASSPGQTEAFF | TGTGCCAGCTCACCAGGACAGACTGAAGCTTTCTTT
- | TRBJ2-1 | TRBV7-3 | - | CASSLVVNNYNEQFF | TGTGCCAGCAGCTTAGTGGTTAACAACTACAATGAGCAGTTCTTC
- | TRBJ2-7 | TRBV11-2 | - | CASSPAQEQYF | TGTGCCAGCAGCCCAGCCCAGGAGCAGTACTTC
- | TRBJ1-1 | TRBV29-1 | - | CSVGGALNTEAFF | TGCAGCGTTGGGGGCGCGTTGAACACTGAAGCTTTCTTT
- | TRBJ1-2 | TRBV12-3/TRBV12-4 | - | CASSPRTGYGYTF | TGTGCCAGCAGTCCACGGACGGGATATGGCTACACCTTC
- | TRBJ1-2 | TRBV28 | once | CASSHISTGGYGYTF | TGTGCCAGCAGTCATATCTCGACCGGGGGGTATGGCTACACCTTC
- | TRBJ2-7 | TRBV6-1 | few | CASSPGLSYEQYF | TGTGCCAGCAGTCCGGGACTTTCCTACGAGCAGTACTTC
- | TRBJ2-3 | TRBV5-1 | medium-sized | CASRLTGSADTQYF | TGCGCCAGCAGACTTACGGGGTCGGCAGATACGCAGTATTTT